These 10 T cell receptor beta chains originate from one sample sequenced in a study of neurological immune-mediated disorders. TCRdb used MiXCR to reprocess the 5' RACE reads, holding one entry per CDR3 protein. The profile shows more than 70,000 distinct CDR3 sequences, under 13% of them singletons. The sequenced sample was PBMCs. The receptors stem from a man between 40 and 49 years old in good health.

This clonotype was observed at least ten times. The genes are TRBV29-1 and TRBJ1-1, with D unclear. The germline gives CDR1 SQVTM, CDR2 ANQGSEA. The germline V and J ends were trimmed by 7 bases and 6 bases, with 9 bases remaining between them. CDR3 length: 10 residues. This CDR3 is CSAREAEAFF. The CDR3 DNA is TGCAGCGCGAGGGAGGCTGAAGCTTTCTTT.

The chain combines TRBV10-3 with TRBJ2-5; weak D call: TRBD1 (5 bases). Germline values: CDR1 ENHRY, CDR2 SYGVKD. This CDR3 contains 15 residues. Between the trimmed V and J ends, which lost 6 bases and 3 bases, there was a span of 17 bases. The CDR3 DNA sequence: TGTGCCATCAGCCCAGGGCGGCGAGAAAAAGAGACCCAGTACTTC. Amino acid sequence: CAISPGRREKETQYF.

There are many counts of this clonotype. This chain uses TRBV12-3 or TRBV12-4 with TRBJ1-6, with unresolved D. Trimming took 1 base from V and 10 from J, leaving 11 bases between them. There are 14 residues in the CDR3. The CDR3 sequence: CASSLGEERSPLHF. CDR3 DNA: TGTGCCAGCAGTTTAGGAGAAGAGAGGTCACCCCTCCACTTT.

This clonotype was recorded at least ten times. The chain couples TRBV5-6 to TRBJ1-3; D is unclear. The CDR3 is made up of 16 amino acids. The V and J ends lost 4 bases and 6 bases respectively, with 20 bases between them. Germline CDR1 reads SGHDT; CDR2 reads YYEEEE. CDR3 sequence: CASSIPRGEEENTIYF. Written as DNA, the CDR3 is TGTGCCAGCAGCATACCCCGGGGAGAAGAGGAAAACACCATATATTTT.

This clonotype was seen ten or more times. The CDR3 DNA reads as TGTGCCAGCAGCGTAGGATCGGGGTATAATTCACCCCTCCACTTT. Protein: CASSVGSGYNSPLHF. The chain combines TRBV9 with TRBJ1-6; no clear D gene. Germline CDR1 is SGDLS and CDR2 is YYNGEE. The CDR3 sequence is 15 residues long. Trimming pared 0 bases from V and 4 bases from J, leaving 8 bases between. Combining the CDR3 with reference TRBV9 and TRBJ1-6 gives the whole variable domain DSGVTQTPKHLITATGQRVTLRCSPRSGDLSVYWYQQSLDQGLQFLIQYYNGEERAKGNILERFSAQQFPDLHSELNLSSLELGDSALYFCASSVGSGYNSPLHFGNGTRLTVT.

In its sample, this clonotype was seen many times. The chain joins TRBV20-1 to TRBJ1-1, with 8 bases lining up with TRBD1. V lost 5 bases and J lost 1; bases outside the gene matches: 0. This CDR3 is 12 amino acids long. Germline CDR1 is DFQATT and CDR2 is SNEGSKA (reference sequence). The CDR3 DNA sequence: TGCAGTGCTGACAGGGGGAACACTGAAGCTTTCTTT. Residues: CSADRGNTEAFF.

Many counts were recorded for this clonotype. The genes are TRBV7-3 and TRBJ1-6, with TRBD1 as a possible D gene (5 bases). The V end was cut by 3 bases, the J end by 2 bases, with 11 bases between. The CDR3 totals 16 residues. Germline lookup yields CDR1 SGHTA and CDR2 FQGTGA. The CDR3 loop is CASSLGGNAYNSPLHF. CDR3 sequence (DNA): TGTGCCAGCAGCTTGGGGGGGAACGCCTATAATTCACCCCTCCACTTT. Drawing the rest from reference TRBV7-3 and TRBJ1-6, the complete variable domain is GAGVSQTPSNKVTEKGKYVELRCDPISGHTALYWYRQSLGQGPEFLIYFQGTGAADDSGLPNDRFFAVRPEGSVSTLKIQRTERGDSAVYLCASSLGGNAYNSPLHFGNGTRLTVT.

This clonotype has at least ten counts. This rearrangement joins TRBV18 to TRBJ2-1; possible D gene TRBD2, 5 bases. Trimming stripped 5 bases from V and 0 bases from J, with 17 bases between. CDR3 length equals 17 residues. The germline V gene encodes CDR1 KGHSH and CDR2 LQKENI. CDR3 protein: CASSNLRGTSSYNEQFF. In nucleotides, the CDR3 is TGTGCCAGCTCAAACCTCCGAGGCACTAGCTCCTACAATGAGCAGTTCTTC. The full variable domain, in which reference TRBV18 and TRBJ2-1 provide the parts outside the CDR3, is NAGVMQNPRHLVRRRGQEARLRCSPMKGHSHVYWYRQLPEEGLKFMVYLQKENIIDESGMPKERFSAEFPKEGPSILRIQQVVRGDSAAYFCASSNLRGTSSYNEQFFGPGTRLTVL.

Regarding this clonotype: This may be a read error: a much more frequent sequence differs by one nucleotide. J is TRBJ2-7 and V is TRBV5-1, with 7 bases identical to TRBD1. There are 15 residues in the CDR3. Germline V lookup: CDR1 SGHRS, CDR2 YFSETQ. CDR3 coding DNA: TGCGCCAGCAACCAGGACGGGACAGCCTCCTACAAGCAGTACTTC. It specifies CASNQDGTASYKQYF.

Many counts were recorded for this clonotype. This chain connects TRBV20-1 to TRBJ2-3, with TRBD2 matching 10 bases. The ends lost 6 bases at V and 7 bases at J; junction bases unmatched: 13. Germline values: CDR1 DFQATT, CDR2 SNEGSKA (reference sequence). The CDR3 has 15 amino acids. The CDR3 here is CSARPPGLATNTQYF. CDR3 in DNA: TGCAGTGCGCGCCCACCGGGACTAGCGACAAATACGCAGTATTTT.